This TCR beta chain originates from a study of T-cell reconstitution after alpha-beta-depleted transplantation in children. This clonotype was seen a few times. The antigen is not known. Study results and limitations: Among T cells one year after transplant, newly produced cells accounted for most counts and diversity. Recipient T cells and thymic progenitors that survived gave rise to the high TCRbeta diversity observed at day 60 in some patients. About two months after transplant, alpha-beta T cells reportedly came from several hundred expanded graft clones.

Preparation of the TCRbeta library used unique molecular identifiers. Each CDR3 protein is one row after TCRdb ran MiXCR on the PCR reads. This sample has approximately 120,000 distinct CDR3 sequences; roughly 10% occur once, and the top ten carry around 24%. Deletions cut 1 base from V and 5 bases from J, with 13 bases between. Germline V gene lookup returns CDR1 ENHRY and CDR2 SYGVKD. The CDR3 length is 15 residues. J is TRBJ2-3 and V is TRBV10-3; D gene ambiguous. The sample in question was PBMCs, mostly from graft donor cells, obtained 180 days after TCRalphabeta/CD19-depleted stem cell transplant. This receptor was obtained from a girl under three years old who had a stem cell transplant for combined immunodeficiency, so the T cells may come from the graft donor. Written as DNA, the CDR3 is TGTGCCATCAGTGAGTTTCTGAGACCACAAGATACGCAGTATTTT. This translates into CAISEFLRPQDTQYF.